These 6 T cell receptor beta chains share one sample of origin, sequenced in a study of blood T cell repertoires in COVID-19. This table comes from immunoSEQ multiplex PCR, and its TCRdb copy is limited to in-frame clones, with some not included. The sample comprises around 700,000 clones, over 80% of which are singletons, and 0.2% to 0.3% rests with the top ten. Specimen: peripheral blood. The receptors come from a woman younger than 30 with acute or convalescent COVID-19.

The chain employs TRBV11-2 and TRBJ1-2; weak D call: TRBD1 (5 bases). V was trimmed by 4 bases and J by 3 bases, leaving 24 bases between them. This CDR3 region has 18 residues. Germline values: CDR1 SGHAT, CDR2 FQNNGV. The CDR3 protein is CASSSPLGAQVPHYGYTF. CDR3 sequence (DNA): TGTGCCAGCAGCTCCCCCCTAGGGGCTCAGGTCCCACACTATGGCTACACCTTC.

The chain joins TRBV20-1 to TRBJ1-1, with D perhaps matching TRBD1 (5 bases). V was pared by 3 bases and J by 3 bases, with 11 bases between. CDR1 and CDR2 from the germline V gene are DFQATT and SNEGSKA (reference sequence). This CDR3 region has 13 residues. The CDR3 spells CSASSGFYTEAFF. Here the CDR3 DNA reads TGCAGTGCTAGTTCAGGGTTTTACACTGAAGCTTTCTTT.

CDR3 loop: CASTGGGTITEAFF. As DNA, the CDR3 is TGTGCCAGCACCGGCGGGGGGACAATCACTGAAGCTTTCTTT. The J gene is TRBJ1-1, the V gene TRBV9; D possibly corresponds to TRBD1 (6 bases). There are 14 residues in the CDR3. Germline assignment: CDR1 SGDLS and CDR2 YYNGEE. V lost 6 bases, J lost 4 bases, and 16 bases lay in between.

V gene TRBV24-1 combines with J gene TRBJ1-1, with TRBD1 as a possible D gene (5 bases). The V end lost 5 bases, the J end lost 2 bases, and 17 bases lay between the germline ends. The V gene's germline CDR1 is KGHDR and CDR2 SFDVKD. The CDR3 has 16 residues. CDR3 nucleotides: TGTGCCACCAGTGCCCTGGGGCGGGGAGGTAACACTGAAGCTTTCTTT. Amino acids: CATSALGRGGNTEAFF.

Only a few counts were recorded for this clone. The chain employs TRBV9 and TRBJ1-2; D unclear. The CDR3 has 13 amino acids. Germline V CDR1 and CDR2: SGDLS, YYNGEE. V dropped 2 bases and J dropped 7 bases, with 12 bases sitting between them. DNA of the CDR3: TGTGCCAGCAGCGTTGGGTCAGCGACTGGCTACACCTTC. Amino acids: CASSVGSATGYTF.

The chain carries TRBV2 and TRBJ1-1; TRBD1 agrees at 8 bases. Germline V lookup: CDR1 SNHLY, CDR2 FYNNEI. Trimming at V came to 4 bases and at J to 5 bases, leaving 6 bases not matched to a gene. This CDR3 contains 14 residues. CDR3 nucleotide sequence: TGTGCCAGCAGTGCGGTCAACAGGGGGACTGAAGCTTTCTTT. Encoded protein: CASSAVNRGTEAFF.